A selection of T cell receptor beta chains follows, all from one sample in a study of regulatory T cells in long-lasting Graves disease. One entry per CDR3 protein results from TCRdb running MiXCR on the multiplex PCR reads. The profile shows about 520,000 distinct CDR3 sequences, more than 10% of them singletons. A further study also used this sample, focusing on T cells in Graves' hyperthyroidism and ophthalmopathy.

Specimen: peripheral blood mononuclear cells (PBMCs), collected at new diagnosis, from a patient treated with antithyroid drugs. The receptors come from a woman in her twenties or thirties with Graves disease. Each CDR3 is given with its conserved first and last residue. A D gene is named only where the DNA matches it firmly. For some rows the clone size is stated as once, few or many, or as a class when expanded; others skip it.

13	many	TRBD1	TRBV20-1	TRBJ2-1	CSAPGQGASEQFF	TGCAGTGCCCCGGGACAGGGGGCGAGTGAGCAGTTCTTC
12	NA	NA	TRBV6-2/TRBV6-3	TRBJ1-5	CASAPPNQPQHF	TGTGCCAGCGCCCCCCCAAATCAGCCCCAGCATTTT
13	NA	NA	TRBV20-1	TRBJ2-7	CSARVAGYYEQYF	TGCAGTGCTAGAGTGGCAGGATATTACGAGCAGTACTTC
14	many	TRBD1	TRBV12-3/TRBV12-4	TRBJ2-1	CASSSRTGGNEQFF	TGTGCCAGCAGTTCCCGGACAGGGGGGAATGAGCAGTTCTTC
12	many	NA	TRBV30	TRBJ1-2	CAWSYRDNGYTF	TGTGCCTGGAGTTATAGGGATAATGGCTACACCTTC
16	many	NA	TRBV5-1	TRBJ2-3	CASSSGNPLSTDTQYF	TGCGCCAGCAGCTCAGGGAACCCCCTTAGCACAGATACGCAGTATTTT
16	few	TRBD2	TRBV5-1	TRBJ2-7	CASSFFAGAGGYEQYF	TGCGCCAGCAGCTTTTTCGCTGGAGCGGGAGGCTACGAGCAGTACTTC
16	many	TRBD2	TRBV6-1	TRBJ2-1	CASSTPGASGMDEQFF	TGTGCCAGCAGTACCCCTGGGGCTAGCGGGATGGATGAGCAGTTCTTC
16	many	TRBD1	TRBV12-3/TRBV12-4	TRBJ2-2	CASSRFRDSNTGELFF	TGTGCCAGCAGTCGTTTCCGGGACAGCAATACCGGGGAGCTGTTTTTT
18	many	NA	TRBV7-9	TRBJ2-5	CASSSKGLSGNRRETQYF	TGTGCCAGCAGCTCAAAAGGGTTGTCGGGGAATCGGAGAGAGACCCAGTACTTC
15	NA	TRBD2	TRBV24-1	TRBJ2-3	CATGGAGVFTDTQYF	TGTGCCACCGGCGGGGCGGGAGTTTTCACAGATACGCAGTATTTT
15	many	TRBD2	TRBV12-5	TRBJ2-5	CASGYSGSRQRTQYF	TGTGCTAGTGGTTATAGCGGGAGTAGGCAGAGGACCCAGTACTTC
18	NA	NA	TRBV3-2	TRBJ2-7	CASSQESAFPQERNEQYF	TGTGCCAGCAGCCAAGAAAGCGCTTTCCCCCAGGAAAGGAACGAGCAGTACTTC
15	many	NA	TRBV12-3/TRBV12-4	TRBJ2-1	CASGLLRPQSGEQFF	TGTGCCAGCGGCCTATTGAGGCCACAGTCGGGTGAGCAGTTCTTC
15	many	NA	TRBV6-1	TRBJ1-1	CASSPNRELGTEAFF	TGTGCCAGCAGTCCTAACAGGGAATTAGGAACTGAAGCTTTCTTT
15	many	NA	TRBV28	TRBJ1-5	CASRLSTVLYQPQHF	TGTGCCAGCAGATTATCTACAGTTCTGTATCAGCCCCAGCATTTT
15	few	NA	TRBV24-1	TRBJ1-2	CATSDPAQKSRGYTF	TGTGCCACCAGTGATCCGGCACAGAAAAGTCGGGGCTACACCTTC
13	few	NA	TRBV14	TRBJ1-4	CASSQGEVEKLFF	TGTGCCAGCAGCCAGGGGGAAGTTGAAAAACTGTTTTTT
15	many	TRBD2	TRBV15	TRBJ2-5	CATSTSGRLGETQYF	TGTGCCACCAGCACTAGCGGGAGGTTGGGCGAGACCCAGTACTTC
15	few	NA	TRBV28	TRBJ1-5	CASSLSQFRNQPQHF	TGTGCCAGCAGTTTATCCCAGTTTAGGAATCAGCCCCAGCATTTT
14	few	TRBD1	TRBV19	TRBJ1-1	CASSKAGGYTEAFF	TGTGCCAGTAGTAAGGCAGGGGGCTACACTGAAGCTTTCTTT
13	once	TRBD1	TRBV2	TRBJ2-7	CASRRDRGYEQYF	TGTGCCAGCAGGCGGGACAGGGGTTACGAGCAGTACTTC
20	many	TRBD2	TRBV3-1	TRBJ2-3	CASSQDPLAGGPVSADTQYF	TGTGCCAGCAGCCAAGACCCACTAGCGGGAGGGCCTGTATCTGCTGATACGCAGTATTTT
18	few	TRBD1	TRBV4-1	TRBJ2-7	CASSQTRIGTASSYEQYF	TGCGCCAGCAGCCAGACGAGAATAGGGACAGCGAGCTCCTACGAGCAGTACTTC
13	many	NA	TRBV2	TRBJ1-1	CASSERQNTEAFF	TGCGCCAGCAGTGAAAGGCAGAACACTGAAGCTTTCTTT
13	many	NA	TRBV7-9	TRBJ1-5	CASSLGLGQPQHF	TGTGCCAGCAGCTTAGGGTTGGGTCAGCCCCAGCATTTT
12	few	NA	TRBV10-3	TRBJ1-5	CAIGAVNQPQHF	TGTGCCATCGGGGCCGTCAATCAGCCCCAGCATTTT
13	many	NA	TRBV15	TRBJ1-1	CATSRDKGFEAFF	TGTGCCACCAGCAGAGATAAGGGGTTCGAAGCTTTCTTT
14	few	NA	TRBV4-1	TRBJ1-2	CASSQGEGGYGYTF	TGCGCCAGCAGCCAAGGCGAGGGCGGGTATGGCTACACCTTC
13	few	TRBD1	TRBV6-1	TRBJ2-3	CASSGQGSDTQYF	TGTGCCAGCAGTGGACAGGGGTCAGATACGCAGTATTTT
13	few	NA	TRBV12-3/TRBV12-4	TRBJ1-6	CASSLGTATPLHF	TGTGCCAGCAGTTTAGGAACAGCTACACCCCTCCACTTT
15	many	NA	TRBV20-1	TRBJ1-2	CSAIEVGRQPYGYTF	TGCAGTGCTATAGAAGTGGGCAGACAGCCCTATGGCTACACCTTC
17	few	NA	TRBV27	TRBJ2-7	CASSPLEVGWGTYEQYF	TGTGCCAGCAGCCCCTTGGAGGTGGGGTGGGGCACCTACGAGCAGTACTTC
14	many	TRBD1	TRBV27	TRBJ2-7	CASSLGQTAYEQYF	TGTGCCAGCAGTTTGGGACAGACGGCCTACGAGCAGTACTTC
14	many	NA	TRBV7-2	TRBJ1-2	CASSLGSTSYGYTF	TGTGCCAGCAGCTTAGGTAGTACCAGCTATGGCTACACCTTC
15	many	NA	TRBV6-6	TRBJ1-3	CASSYSTEHGNTIYF	TGTGCCAGCAGTTACTCGACAGAGCATGGAAACACCATATATTTT
12	many	NA	TRBV9	TRBJ2-2	CASRREGGELFF	TGTGCCAGCAGGCGAGAGGGCGGGGAGCTGTTTTTT
16	many	TRBD2	TRBV12-3/TRBV12-4	TRBJ2-3	CASAPPGTSVLGTQYF	TGTGCCAGCGCCCCCCCCGGGACTAGCGTGTTGGGTACGCAGTATTTT
15	few	NA	TRBV4-1	TRBJ1-4	CASSHPLRDREKLFF	TGCGCCAGCAGCCACCCCTTGAGGGATAGGGAAAAACTGTTTTTT
12	many	NA	TRBV18	TRBJ1-6	CASSPSQGPLHF	TGTGCCAGCTCACCCAGTCAGGGGCCCCTCCACTTT
14	many	NA	TRBV28	TRBJ2-2	CASRSQGSTGELFF	TGTGCCAGCCGATCTCAGGGAAGCACCGGGGAGCTGTTTTTT
14	NA	NA	TRBV5-1	TRBJ2-3	CASSLFRHTDTQYF	TGCGCCAGCAGCTTGTTTCGGCATACGGATACGCAGTATTTT
13	many	TRBD1	TRBV6-1	TRBJ1-1	CASSRDRDTEAFF	TGTGCCAGCAGCAGAGACAGGGACACTGAAGCTTTCTTT
14	many	NA	TRBV3-1	TRBJ2-5	CASSRLAGQETQYF	TGTGCCAGCAGCCGCCTTGCAGGGCAAGAGACCCAGTACTTC
15	few	NA	TRBV29-1	TRBJ2-1	CSVEIGKQGYNEQFF	TGCAGCGTTGAGATTGGCAAGCAGGGCTACAATGAGCAGTTCTTC
18	many	TRBD2	TRBV6-1	TRBJ2-5	CASSEGRVAGGHQETQYF	TGTGCCAGCAGTGAAGGCAGGGTAGCGGGAGGCCACCAAGAGACCCAGTACTTC
15	NA	TRBD1	TRBV9	TRBJ2-3	CASSVEDRGIDTQYF	TGTGCCAGCAGCGTAGAGGACAGGGGGATCGATACGCAGTATTTT
14	NA	NA	TRBV6-2/TRBV6-3	TRBJ1-2	CASSYSDSFYGYTF	TGTGCCAGCAGTTACTCGGACAGCTTCTATGGCTACACCTTC
18	many	TRBD2	TRBV12-3/TRBV12-4	TRBJ2-3	CASSFTGTSGRDTDTQYF	TGTGCCAGCAGTTTTACCGGGACTAGCGGGAGAGACACAGATACGCAGTATTTT
14	few	NA	TRBV7-9	TRBJ2-5	CASSPGPKKETQYF	TGTGCCAGCAGCCCCGGACCTAAGAAAGAGACCCAGTACTTC
13	NA	NA	TRBV5-1	TRBJ1-4	CASSLLTNEKLFF	TGCGCCAGCAGCTTACTAACTAATGAAAAACTGTTTTTT
14	many	NA	TRBV20-1	TRBJ2-1	CSARVRPRMDEQFF	TGCAGTGCTAGGGTACGACCACGCATGGATGAGCAGTTCTTC
17	NA	TRBD2	TRBV20-1	TRBJ2-1	CSARPGLAGGPGDEQFF	TGCAGTGCTAGACCCGGACTAGCGGGAGGGCCGGGAGATGAGCAGTTCTTC
14	NA	NA	TRBV6-2/TRBV6-3	TRBJ1-4	CAASLQGSNEKLFF	TGTGCCGCCTCACTACAGGGCTCTAATGAAAAACTGTTTTTT
13	many	NA	TRBV20-1	TRBJ1-4	CSARAGASEKLFF	TGCAGTGCCCGCGCGGGGGCTTCTGAAAAACTGTTTTTT
16	NA	TRBD1	TRBV4-2	TRBJ1-2	CASSPISGTGDYGYTF	TGTGCCAGCAGCCCAATCTCCGGGACAGGGGACTATGGCTACACCTTC